The rows below give T cell receptor beta chains drawn from one sample of a study of regulatory dendritic cells for organ transplantation. Their specific antigens are unknown. This table comes from immunoSEQ multiplex PCR, and its TCRdb copy is limited to in-frame clones, with some not included. The table records under 15,000 clones, about 60% of them present only once. The source material was naive CD8+ T cells from blood cultured with dendritic cells. The origin of the receptors is a human donor in good health. The CDR3 runs from the conserved cysteine through the conserved F or W. The D gene is left open where the match is weak. Clone size appears in some rows only: once, few, many, or a class for an expanded clone.

j_call clone_size d_call v_call cdr3_nt cdr3_aa
TRBJ2-7 . . TRBV29-1 TGCAGCGTTAAAGCCAGCTACGAGCAGTACTTC CSVKASYEQYF
TRBJ2-1 once . TRBV4-3 TGCGCCAGCAGCCTTGGGCCCAATGAGCAGTTCTTC CASSLGPNEQFF
TRBJ2-3 once . TRBV18 TGTGCCAGCTCACCCGAGAGCACAGATACGCAGTATTTT CASSPESTDTQYF
TRBJ2-2 few . TRBV27 TGTGCCAGCAGTTTTCTACCCCCCGGGGAGCTGTTTTTT CASSFLPPGELFF
TRBJ2-2 . . TRBV14 TGTGCCAGCAGCCTGGACTCGAACACCGGGGAGCTGTTTTTT CASSLDSNTGELFF
TRBJ1-1 . . TRBV14 TGTGCCAGCAGCCAAGGAGCGAGAACTGAAGCTTTCTTT CASSQGARTEAFF
TRBJ2-1 . TRBD1 TRBV6-1 TGTGCCAGCTCGCCGGGACAGGGGTGGAATGAGCAGTTCTTC CASSPGQGWNEQFF
TRBJ2-7 once . TRBV7-8 TGTGCCAGCAGCTTAGCCGAGACGGGCTACGAGCAGTACTTC CASSLAETGYEQYF
TRBJ2-7 . . TRBV6-5 TGTGCCAGCAGTTACCTTGGACACACCTACGAGCAGTACTTC CASSYLGHTYEQYF
TRBJ2-5 few . TRBV7-8 TGTGCCAGCAGCTTATTCACAGTACAAGAGACCCAGTACTTC CASSLFTVQETQYF
TRBJ1-2 few . TRBV5-6 TGTGCCAGCAGCTCGGGTCTAGGGGCTTTATCTGGCTACACCTTC CASSSGLGALSGYTF
TRBJ2-1 . . TRBV5-1 TGCGCCAGCAGCTTGTTGACAGACTCCTACAATGAGCAGTTCTTC CASSLLTDSYNEQFF
TRBJ1-4 once . TRBV6-1 TGTGCCAGCACTGAAGGGGCAGTTGCAACTAATGAAAAACTGTTTTTT CASTEGAVATNEKLFF
TRBJ2-5 . . TRBV4-3 TGCGCCAGCAGCCTTGACCGGGACCCTGCAGGGGCGACCCAGTACTTC CASSLDRDPAGATQYF
TRBJ2-1 . TRBD2 TRBV6-4 TGTGCCAGCAGTGTAGTAGCGGGGTACAATGAGCAGTTCTTC CASSVVAGYNEQFF
TRBJ1-2 . TRBD1 TRBV5-1 TGTGCCAGCAGCTTCAGGGGGGACTATGGCTACACCTTC CASSFRGDYGYTF